This T cell receptor beta chain was obtained from a study of CXCR3-negative and CXCR3-positive naive CD8 T cells. Looking at the study overall: For each library, about 1.5 +/- 0.3 million TRB reads were obtained, roughly 140 million in total. The study, taken as a whole, reports: Naive CXCR3-positive and CXCR3-negative cells shared TRBV-TRBJ usage; memory cells diverged.

The CDR3 runs to 11 residues. CDR1 is SQVTM, CDR2 ANQGSEA, per germline. Via 5' RACE with UMI labels, TRB cDNA libraries were prepared. TCRdb re-called the 5' RACE reads and gives one entry per CDR3 protein, without DNA. Its table lists 45,000 or so distinct CDR3 sequences. Approximately 300,000 cells per CD8+ T cell subset were flow-sorted in triplicate. Comment on this clonotype: What it recognizes is unknown.

The specimen sequenced was memory CD8+ T cells from blood. The TCR originated in a human donor in good health. Some clones in this sample may be carry-over from other donors' samples. The chain links TRBV29-1 to TRBJ2-7. CDR3 in amino acids: CSVEVPYEQYF.